This TCR beta chain was captured in a study of T-cell reconstitution after alpha-beta-depleted transplantation in children. Study-wide points: It was reported that alpha-beta T cells came from several hundred expanded graft clones (about two months after transplant).

Molecular barcoding with unique molecular identifiers was used for the TCRbeta library. TCRdb called the PCR reads again in MiXCR, with one record for every CDR3 protein. The repertoire holds some 100,000 distinct CDR3 sequences, with 15% as singletons. Germline V lookup: CDR1 LNHDA, CDR2 SQIVND (reference sequence). The CDR3 spans 11 residues. Trimming stripped 8 bases from V and 4 bases from J, with 8 bases between. This clonotype turned up a few times. No antigen is known for it. The rearrangement uses TRBV19 and TRBJ1-2; D call uncertain. The sequence came from a male patient aged 2-15 years who had a stem cell transplant for acute lymphoblastic leukemia, so the T cells may come from the graft donor. Here the sequenced sample was PBMCs, mostly from graft donor cells, taken 180 days after TCRalphabeta/CD19-depleted stem cell transplant. Here the CDR3 DNA reads TGTGCCAGTTTCTCTGGCTATGGCTACACCTTC. Translating it yields CASFSGYGYTF.